These 21 T cell receptor beta chains were all obtained from the same sample, sequenced in a study of control samples from healthy donors and cancer patients. Generated by immunoSEQ multiplex PCR, the TCRdb table keeps only in-frame clones and is missing some. The table includes 150,000 or so clones, 70% to 90% detected once. The sample was blood. Receptors originate from a woman in her 30s in good health.

V and J are TRBV6-2 or TRBV6-3 and TRBJ2-1, with no clear D. CDR1 and CDR2 (germline): MNHEY, SVGEGT. V lost 2 bases, J lost 4 bases, and 3 bases lay in between. The CDR3 is 12 amino acids. CDR3 sequence reads: CASSYPYNEQFF. CDR3 bases: TGTGCCAGCAGTTACCCTTACAATGAGCAGTTCTTC.

This rearrangement joins TRBV2 to TRBJ1-5; 7 positions match TRBD1. CDR1 SNHLY and CDR2 FYNNEI come from the germline V gene. The J segment lost 4 bases and the V segment lost 7 bases, leaving 10 bases of the junction unmatched. There are 15 residues in the CDR3. CDR3 region: CASMVTTGLNQPQHF. DNA for the CDR3: TGTGCCAGCATGGTTACGACAGGGCTTAATCAGCCCCAGCATTTT.

This chain uses TRBV6-6 with TRBJ2-7, with no clear D. The CDR3 consists of 10 residues. Looked up from germline, CDR1 is MNHNY and CDR2 is SVGAGI (reference sequence). Trimming left V 2 bases short and J 5 bases short, with 1 base between. This CDR3 is CASSYNEQYF. Written as DNA, the CDR3 is TGTGCCAGCAGTTACAACGAGCAGTACTTC.

The rearrangement uses TRBV7-9 and TRBJ1-1; the D is unclear. From germline, CDR1 is SEHNR and CDR2 FQNEAQ (reference sequence). V shed 2 bases and J shed 2 bases, with 3 bases lying between them. CDR3 length: 12 residues. CDR3 sequence reads: CASSLYNTEAFF. CDR3 nucleotides: TGTGCCAGCAGCTTATACAACACTGAAGCTTTCTTT.

This chain joins TRBV5-3 and TRBJ1-1; TRBD1 matches 7 bases. TRBV5-3 is labeled an ORF, and its function is uncertain. The CDR3 length is 16 residues. The ends lost 2 bases at V and 4 bases at J; junction bases unmatched: 11. The DNA of the CDR3 is TGTGCCAGAAGCTTAAAGATTGGACAGGCGGGCACTGAAGCTTTCTTT. It is translated as CARSLKIGQAGTEAFF.

DNA for the CDR3: TGTGCCAGCAGTGACAACAGGGGACGGAACACTGAAGCTTTCTTT. Translation: CASSDNRGRNTEAFF. The V gene is TRBV27, the J gene TRBJ1-1; TRBD1 matches 7 bases. The V gene end was trimmed by 5 bases and the J gene end by 1 base; junction bases not matched to a gene: 7. The CDR3 length is 15 residues. Germline CDR1 reads MNHEY; CDR2 reads SMNVEV (reference sequence).

This clone was observed once. The CDR3 protein is CASSQVGLAGVGETQYF. DNA of the CDR3: TGTGCCAGCAGCCAAGTGGGACTAGCGGGAGTCGGAGAGACCCAGTACTTC. The chain uses TRBV3-1 (or the pseudogene TRBV3-2) and TRBJ2-5; 14 nucleotides line up with TRBD2. J was trimmed by 4 bases and V by 1 base; bases with no gene match: 5. CDR1 and CDR2 from the germline V gene are LGHDT and YNNKEL (reference sequence). The CDR3 has 17 amino acids.

The chain couples TRBV27 to TRBJ1-5; possible D gene TRBD1, 5 bases. The V and J ends lost 5 bases and 5 bases respectively, with 22 bases between them. The CDR3 has 17 residues. Germline-derived CDR1 and CDR2 are MNHEY and SMNVEV (reference sequence). The CDR3 sequence is CASSPFPNRDLDQPQHF. The CDR3 DNA follows: TGTGCCAGCAGTCCATTCCCAAACCGGGACCTAGATCAGCCCCAGCATTTT.

J is TRBJ2-3 and V is TRBV11-2; 8 nucleotides match TRBD2. Germline V lookup: CDR1 SGHAT, CDR2 FQNNGV. The CDR3 extends over 14 amino acids. With 2 bases clipped from V and 6 bases from J, the junction kept 4 bases outside the gene matches. This chain's CDR3 is CASSLQLAVDTQYF. The CDR3 coding sequence is TGTGCCAGCAGCTTACAACTAGCGGTCGATACGCAGTATTTT.

J is TRBJ1-6 and V is TRBV2; D not resolved. The CDR3 extends over 14 amino acids. V gave up 3 bases and J gave up 7 bases, with 10 bases separating them. Germline V CDR1 and CDR2: SNHLY, FYNNEI. CDR3 residues: CASSEVRGNSPLHF. The CDR3 DNA sequence: TGTGCCAGCAGTGAGGTTAGAGGAAATTCACCCCTCCACTTT.

This clone was seen a handful of times. V is TRBV2 and J is TRBJ1-4; the D gene is possibly TRBD1 (5 bases). Germline values: CDR1 SNHLY, CDR2 FYNNEI. The V end lost 2 bases, the J end lost 7 bases, and 8 bases lay between the germline ends. The CDR3 length is 13 residues. For the CDR3, the DNA is TGTGCCAGCAGTGAACAGGGAGGTGAAAAACTGTTTTTT. Translated: CASSEQGGEKLFF.

V gene TRBV29-1 combines with J gene TRBJ1-2; D is possibly TRBD1 (5 bases). The germline V gene has CDR1 SQVTM and CDR2 ANQGSEA. With 6 bases removed from V and 1 base from J, the gap between germline ends came to 18 bases. The CDR3 has 15 residues. The CDR3 DNA reads as TGCAGCGTAGCCGGCGGGACGCTAAATAACTATGGCTACACCTTC. Its translation is CSVAGGTLNNYGYTF.

This clone is a singleton in its sample. The chain has TRBV5-5 and TRBJ1-1; the D is unclear. CDR3 length equals 14 residues. Trimming shortened V by 2 bases and J by 3 bases, and 11 bases separated the two germline ends. In germline, CDR1 is SGHKS, CDR2 YYEKEE (reference sequence). The CDR3 sequence is CASSLGGIDTEAFF. In DNA, the CDR3 is TGTGCCAGCAGCTTAGGCGGGATAGACACTGAAGCTTTCTTT.

The J gene is TRBJ1-1, the V gene TRBV9, with a possible D match to TRBD1 (6 bases). CDR1 is SGDLS and CDR2 is YYNGEE in the germline V gene. The CDR3 spans 14 residues. V was pared by 7 bases and J by 2 bases, with 15 bases between. The CDR3 is CASEGGDPNTEAFF. The CDR3 nucleotides are TGTGCCAGCGAGGGGGGGGACCCCAACACTGAAGCTTTCTTT.

V and J are TRBV7-9 and TRBJ2-5; D is undetermined. Trimming left V 3 bases short and J 0 bases short, with 8 bases between. CDR3 length equals 14 residues. The germline V gene encodes CDR1 SEHNR and CDR2 FQNEAQ (reference sequence). The CDR3 DNA sequence: TGTGCCAGCAGCTTTTATGCGGACCAAGAGACCCAGTACTTC. Amino acid sequence: CASSFYADQETQYF. The full variable domain, with the rest looked up from reference TRBV7-9 and TRBJ2-5, is DTGVSQNPRHKITKRGQNVTFRCDPISEHNRLYWYRQTLGQGPEFLTYFQNEAQLEKSRLLSDRFSAERPKGSFSTLEIQRTEQGDSAMYLCASSFYADQETQYFGPGTRLLVL.

This clone was recorded at least ten times. This chain links TRBV24-1 with TRBJ2-3; D call uncertain. This CDR3 region has 15 residues. Germline V CDR1 and CDR2: KGHDR, SFDVKD. V shed 2 bases and J shed 2 bases, with 10 bases lying between them. The CDR3 here is CATSDSGRTTDTQYF. The CDR3, as DNA: TGTGCCACCAGTGATTCCGGGCGAACCACAGATACGCAGTATTTT.

The V gene is TRBV7-9, the J gene TRBJ2-5, with TRBD1 as a possible D gene (6 bases). The CDR3 runs to 14 residues. The germline CDR1 and CDR2 sequences are SEHNR and FQNEAQ (reference sequence). V shed 3 bases and J shed 2 bases, with 10 bases lying between them. The CDR3 DNA follows: TGTGCCAGCAGCTTCTACAGGGATCAAGAGACCCAGTACTTC. Its protein is CASSFYRDQETQYF.

V gene TRBV28 combines with J gene TRBJ2-1; maybe TRBD2 (5 bases). This CDR3 contains 14 residues. V lost 6 bases to trimming and J lost 0 bases, with 9 bases between them. Germline CDR1 is MDHEN and CDR2 is SYDVKM. The CDR3 region is CASRAADSYNEQFF. The CDR3 DNA reads as TGTGCCAGCAGGGCAGCGGACTCCTACAATGAGCAGTTCTTC.

This chain joins TRBV28 and TRBJ2-7; 8 nucleotides match TRBD1. The CDR3 contains 15 residues. With 6 bases clipped from V and 0 bases from J, the junction kept 7 bases outside the gene matches. Germline lookup yields CDR1 MDHEN and CDR2 SYDVKM. This CDR3 reads CASSQIGTGSYEQYF. CDR3 coding DNA: TGTGCCAGCAGCCAGATCGGGACAGGCTCCTACGAGCAGTACTTC. The full variable domain, its missing parts supplied by reference TRBV28 and TRBJ2-7, is DVKVTQSSRYLVKRTGEKVFLECVQDMDHENMFWYRQDPGLGLRLIYFSYDVKMKEKGDIPEGYSVSREKKERFSLILESASTNQTSMYLCASSQIGTGSYEQYFGPGTRLTVT.

The genes are TRBV6-2 or TRBV6-3 and TRBJ1-5; no clear D. Germline CDR1 is MNHEY and CDR2 is SVGEGT. The V end lost 4 bases, the J end lost 4 bases, and 14 bases lay between the germline ends. CDR3 size: 15 residues. CDR3 in amino acids: CASSFRTEYNQPQHF. The CDR3 DNA reads as TGTGCCAGCAGTTTCCGCACAGAATATAATCAGCCCCAGCATTTT.

The CDR3, as DNA: TGTGCCAGCAGAGGCGGAGATACGCAGTATTTT. Protein: CASRGGDTQYF. V is TRBV28 and J is TRBJ2-3; D unresolved. V lost 6 bases and J lost 5, with 6 bases in between. CDR1 MDHEN and CDR2 SYDVKM come from the germline V gene. This CDR3 has 11 residues.